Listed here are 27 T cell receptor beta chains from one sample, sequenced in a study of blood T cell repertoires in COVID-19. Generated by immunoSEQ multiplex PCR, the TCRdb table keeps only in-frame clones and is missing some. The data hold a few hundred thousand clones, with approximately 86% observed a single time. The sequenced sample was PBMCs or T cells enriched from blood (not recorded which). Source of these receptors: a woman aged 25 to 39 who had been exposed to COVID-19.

CDR3 protein: CASSLGRGNTEAFF. CDR3 sequence (DNA): TGTGCCAGCAGTCTCGGAAGGGGGAACACTGAAGCTTTCTTT. The rearrangement joins TRBV21-1 to TRBJ1-1; the table names TRBD1, a call not compared with the DNA. TRBV21-1 is designated a pseudogene. The CDR3 is made up of 14 amino acids.

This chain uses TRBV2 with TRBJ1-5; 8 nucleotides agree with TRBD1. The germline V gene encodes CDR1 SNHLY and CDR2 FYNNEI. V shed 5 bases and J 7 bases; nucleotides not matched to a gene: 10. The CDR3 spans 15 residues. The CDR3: CASSLGQAERQPQHF. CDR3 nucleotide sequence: TGTGCCAGCAGTTTGGGACAGGCCGAGAGGCAGCCCCAGCATTTT.

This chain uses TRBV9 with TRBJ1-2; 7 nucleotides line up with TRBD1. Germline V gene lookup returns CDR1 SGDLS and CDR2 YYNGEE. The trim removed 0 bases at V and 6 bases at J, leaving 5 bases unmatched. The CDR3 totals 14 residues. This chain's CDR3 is CASSVVEGAHGYTF. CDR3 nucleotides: TGTGCCAGCAGCGTAGTAGAGGGGGCCCATGGCTACACCTTC.

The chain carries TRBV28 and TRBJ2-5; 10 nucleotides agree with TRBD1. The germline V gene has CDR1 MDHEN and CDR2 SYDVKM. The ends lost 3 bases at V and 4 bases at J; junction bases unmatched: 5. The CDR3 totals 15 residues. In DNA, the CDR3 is TGTGCCAGCAGTTTCGGGGGACAGGGGAGAGAGACCCAGTACTTC. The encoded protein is CASSFGGQGRETQYF.

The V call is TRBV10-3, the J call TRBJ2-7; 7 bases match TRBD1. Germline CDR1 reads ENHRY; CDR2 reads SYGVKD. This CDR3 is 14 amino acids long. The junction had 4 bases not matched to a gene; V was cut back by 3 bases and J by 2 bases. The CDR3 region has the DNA TGTGCCATCAGTGACACAGGGGCCACCTACGAGCAGTACTTC. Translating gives CAISDTGATYEQYF.

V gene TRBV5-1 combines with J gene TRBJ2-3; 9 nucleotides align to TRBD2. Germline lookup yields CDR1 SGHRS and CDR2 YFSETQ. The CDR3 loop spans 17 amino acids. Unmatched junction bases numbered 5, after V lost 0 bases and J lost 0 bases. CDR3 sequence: CASSLVTSGTSTDTQYF. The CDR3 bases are TGCGCCAGCAGCTTGGTGACTAGCGGTACTAGCACAGATACGCAGTATTTT.

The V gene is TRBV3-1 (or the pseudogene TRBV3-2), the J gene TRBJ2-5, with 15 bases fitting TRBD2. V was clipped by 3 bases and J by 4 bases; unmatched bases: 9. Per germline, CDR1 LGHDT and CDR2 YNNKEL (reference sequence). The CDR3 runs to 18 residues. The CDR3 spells CASSHLGLAGGRAETQYF. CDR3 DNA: TGTGCCAGCAGCCACCTAGGACTAGCGGGGGGGCGGGCAGAGACCCAGTACTTC.

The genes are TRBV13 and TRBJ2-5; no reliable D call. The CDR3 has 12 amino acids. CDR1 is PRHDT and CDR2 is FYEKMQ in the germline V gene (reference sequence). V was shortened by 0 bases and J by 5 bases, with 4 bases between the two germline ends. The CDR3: CASSLGPETQYF. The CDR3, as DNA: TGTGCCAGCAGCTTAGGTCCGGAGACCCAGTACTTC.

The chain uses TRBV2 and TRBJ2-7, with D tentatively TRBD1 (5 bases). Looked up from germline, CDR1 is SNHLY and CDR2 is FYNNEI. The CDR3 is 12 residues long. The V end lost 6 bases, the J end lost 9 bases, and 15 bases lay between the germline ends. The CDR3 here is CASRGPSGGQYF. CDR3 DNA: TGTGCCAGCAGGGGGCCTTCCGGTGGGCAGTACTTC.

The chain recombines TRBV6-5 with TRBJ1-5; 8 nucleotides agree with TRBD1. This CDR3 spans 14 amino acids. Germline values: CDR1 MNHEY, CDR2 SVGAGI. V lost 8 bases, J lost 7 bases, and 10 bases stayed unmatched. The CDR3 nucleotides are TGTGCCAGCGGGGCAGGACAGGGCCAGCAGCCCCAGCATTTT. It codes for CASGAGQGQQPQHF.

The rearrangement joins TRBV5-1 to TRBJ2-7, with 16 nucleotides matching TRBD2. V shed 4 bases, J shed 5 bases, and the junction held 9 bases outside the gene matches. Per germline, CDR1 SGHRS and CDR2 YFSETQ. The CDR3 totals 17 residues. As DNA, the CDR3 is TGCGCCAGCAGCCTGCCGGGACTAGCGGGGGGGCCGGACGAGCAGTACTTC. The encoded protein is CASSLPGLAGGPDEQYF.

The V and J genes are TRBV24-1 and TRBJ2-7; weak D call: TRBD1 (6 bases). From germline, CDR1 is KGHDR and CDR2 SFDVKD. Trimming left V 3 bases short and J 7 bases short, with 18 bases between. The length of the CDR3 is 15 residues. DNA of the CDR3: TGTGCCACCAGTGATCACAGGGACCCCGGGCGGGAGCAGTACTTC. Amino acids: CATSDHRDPGREQYF.

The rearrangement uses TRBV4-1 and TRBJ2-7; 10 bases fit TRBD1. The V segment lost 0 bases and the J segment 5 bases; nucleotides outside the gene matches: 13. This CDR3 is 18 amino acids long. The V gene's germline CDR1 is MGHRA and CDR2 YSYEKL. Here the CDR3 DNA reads TGCGCCAGCAGCCAAGAGGTATTTGGGGGACAGGGGAGAAACGAGCAGTACTTC. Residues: CASSQEVFGGQGRNEQYF.

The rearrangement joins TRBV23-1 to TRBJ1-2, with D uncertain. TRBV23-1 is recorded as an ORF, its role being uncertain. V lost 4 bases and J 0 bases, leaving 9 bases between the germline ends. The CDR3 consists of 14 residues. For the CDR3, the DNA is TGCGCCAGCAGTCGGGCAGAAACTAACTATGGCTACACCTTC. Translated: CASSRAETNYGYTF.

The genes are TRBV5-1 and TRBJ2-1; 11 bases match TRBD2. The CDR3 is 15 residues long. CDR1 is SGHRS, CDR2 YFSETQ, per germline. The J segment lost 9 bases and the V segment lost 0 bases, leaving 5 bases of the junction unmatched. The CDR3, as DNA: TGCGCCAGCAGCTTGGGACTAGCGGGGAACAGTGAGCAGTTCTTC. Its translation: CASSLGLAGNSEQFF.

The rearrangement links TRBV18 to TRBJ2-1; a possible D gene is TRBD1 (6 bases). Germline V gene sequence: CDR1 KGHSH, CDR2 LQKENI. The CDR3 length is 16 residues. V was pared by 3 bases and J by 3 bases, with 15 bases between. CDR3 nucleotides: TGTGCCAGCTCACCCCGGACAGCCGCCCACTACAATGAGCAGTTCTTC. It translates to CASSPRTAAHYNEQFF.

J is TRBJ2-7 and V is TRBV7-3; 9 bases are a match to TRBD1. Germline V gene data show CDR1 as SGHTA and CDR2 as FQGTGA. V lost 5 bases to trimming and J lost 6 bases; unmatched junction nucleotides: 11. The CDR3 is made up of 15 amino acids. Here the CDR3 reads CASSRTGTGISEQYF. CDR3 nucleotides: TGTGCCAGCAGCCGTACCGGGACAGGGATATCCGAGCAGTACTTC.

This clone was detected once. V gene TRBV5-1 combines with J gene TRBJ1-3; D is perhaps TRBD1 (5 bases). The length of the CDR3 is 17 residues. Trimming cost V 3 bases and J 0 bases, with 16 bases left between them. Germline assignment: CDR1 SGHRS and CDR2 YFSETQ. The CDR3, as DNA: TGCGCCAGCAGCTCGGGACTGCGGGCAAGCTCTGGAAACACCATATATTTT. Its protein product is CASSSGLRASSGNTIYF.

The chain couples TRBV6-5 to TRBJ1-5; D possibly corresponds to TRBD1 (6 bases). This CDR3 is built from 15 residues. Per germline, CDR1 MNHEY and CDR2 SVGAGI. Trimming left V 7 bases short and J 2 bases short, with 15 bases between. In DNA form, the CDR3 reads TGTGCCAGCATACCCCAGGGGTTGGGCAATCAGCCCCAGCATTTT. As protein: CASIPQGLGNQPQHF.

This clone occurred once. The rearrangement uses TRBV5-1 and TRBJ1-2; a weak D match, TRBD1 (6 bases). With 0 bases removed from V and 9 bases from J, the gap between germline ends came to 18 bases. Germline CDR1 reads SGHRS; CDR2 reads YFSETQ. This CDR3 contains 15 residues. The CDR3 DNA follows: TGCGCCAGCAGCTTGGGGCCAGGGGAAGTAAAAAGCTACACCTTC. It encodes CASSLGPGEVKSYTF.

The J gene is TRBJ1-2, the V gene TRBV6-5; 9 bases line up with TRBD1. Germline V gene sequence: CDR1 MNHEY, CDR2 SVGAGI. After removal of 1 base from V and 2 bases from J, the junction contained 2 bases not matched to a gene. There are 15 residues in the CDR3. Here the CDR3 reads CASSYWDRANYGYTF. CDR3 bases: TGTGCCAGCAGTTACTGGGACAGGGCGAACTATGGCTACACCTTC.

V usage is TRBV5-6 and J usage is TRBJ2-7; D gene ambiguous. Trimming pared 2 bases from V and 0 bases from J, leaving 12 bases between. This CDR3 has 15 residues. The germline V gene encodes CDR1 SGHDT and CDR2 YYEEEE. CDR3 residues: CASSLAGQHSYEQYF. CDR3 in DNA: TGTGCCAGCAGCTTAGCAGGTCAGCACTCCTACGAGCAGTACTTC.

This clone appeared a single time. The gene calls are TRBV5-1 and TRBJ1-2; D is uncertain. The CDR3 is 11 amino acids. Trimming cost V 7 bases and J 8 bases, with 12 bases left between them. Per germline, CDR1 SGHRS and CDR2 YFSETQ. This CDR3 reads CASPGGLGYTF. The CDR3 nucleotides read TGCGCCAGCCCTGGCGGCTTGGGCTACACCTTC.

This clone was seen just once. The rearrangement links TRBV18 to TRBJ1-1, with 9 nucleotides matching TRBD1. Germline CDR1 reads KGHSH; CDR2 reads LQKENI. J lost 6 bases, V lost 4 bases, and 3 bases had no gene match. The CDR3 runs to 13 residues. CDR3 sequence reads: CASSRDRVSEAFF. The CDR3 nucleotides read TGTGCCAGCTCACGGGACAGGGTCTCTGAAGCTTTCTTT.

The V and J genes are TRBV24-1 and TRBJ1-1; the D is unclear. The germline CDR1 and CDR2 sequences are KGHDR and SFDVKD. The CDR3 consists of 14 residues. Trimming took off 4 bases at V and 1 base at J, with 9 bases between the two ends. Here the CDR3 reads CATSEGVRNTEAFF. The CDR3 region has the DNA TGTGCCACCAGTGAGGGAGTTCGGAACACTGAAGCTTTCTTT.

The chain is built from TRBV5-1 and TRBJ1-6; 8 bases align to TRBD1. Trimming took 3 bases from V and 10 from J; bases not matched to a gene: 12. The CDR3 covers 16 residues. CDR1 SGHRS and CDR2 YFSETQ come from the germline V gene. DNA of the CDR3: TGCGCCAGCAGCTGGAGGGCCCAGGGGGCGAGGTCACCCCTCCACTTT. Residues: CASSWRAQGARSPLHF.

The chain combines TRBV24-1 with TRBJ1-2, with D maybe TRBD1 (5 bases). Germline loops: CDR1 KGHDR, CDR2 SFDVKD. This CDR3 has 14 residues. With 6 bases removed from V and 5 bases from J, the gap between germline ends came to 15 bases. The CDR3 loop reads CATSTGHPVYGYTF. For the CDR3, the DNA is TGTGCCACCAGTACAGGCCATCCCGTTTATGGCTACACCTTC.